This paragraph covers one T cell receptor beta chain sequence. These data belong to a study of blood T cell repertoires in COVID-19. Participant-given clinical history determined each cohort assignment. TCRdb's copy holds only in-frame clones and misses some; the assay was immunoSEQ multiplex PCR. The sample has a few hundred thousand clones; around 88% are singletons. Germline lookup yields CDR1 MNHEY and CDR2 SVGAGI. Trimming left V 6 bases short and J 4 bases short, with 9 bases between. The CDR3 is 12 residues long. The chain employs TRBV6-5 and TRBJ1-1; perhaps TRBD1 as D (6 bases). The sequenced sample consisted of PBMCs or T cells enriched from blood (not recorded which). The sequence was obtained from a woman aged 40 to 50 with acute COVID-19. CDR3 sequence (DNA): TGTGCCAGCAGGTCAGGGGCCACTGAAGCTTTCTTT. Amino acid sequence: CASRSGATEAFF.